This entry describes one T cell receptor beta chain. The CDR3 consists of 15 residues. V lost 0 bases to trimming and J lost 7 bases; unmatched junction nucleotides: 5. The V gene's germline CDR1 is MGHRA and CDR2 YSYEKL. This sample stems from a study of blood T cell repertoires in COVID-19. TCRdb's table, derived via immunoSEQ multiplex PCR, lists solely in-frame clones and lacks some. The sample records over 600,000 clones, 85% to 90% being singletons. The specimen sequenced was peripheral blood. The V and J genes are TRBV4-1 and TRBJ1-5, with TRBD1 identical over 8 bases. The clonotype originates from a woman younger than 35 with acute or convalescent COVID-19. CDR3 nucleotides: TGCGCCAGCAGCCAAGATGCAGGGGGCGGGCAGCCCCAGCATTTT. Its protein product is CASSQDAGGGQPQHF.